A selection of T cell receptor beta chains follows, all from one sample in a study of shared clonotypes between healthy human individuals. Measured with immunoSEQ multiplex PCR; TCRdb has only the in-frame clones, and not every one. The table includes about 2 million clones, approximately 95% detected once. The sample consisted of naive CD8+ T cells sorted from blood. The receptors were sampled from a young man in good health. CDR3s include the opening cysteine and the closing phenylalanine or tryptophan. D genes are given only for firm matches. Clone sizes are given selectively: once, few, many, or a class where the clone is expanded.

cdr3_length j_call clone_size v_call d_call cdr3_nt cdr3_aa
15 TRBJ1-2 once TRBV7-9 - TGTGCCAGCAGCTTTTTCAGGGGCCAGGACTATGGCTACACCTTC CASSFFRGQDYGYTF
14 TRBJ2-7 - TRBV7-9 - TGTGCCAGCAGCTTAGCCGGAGAGGGAGGCGAGCAGTACTTC CASSLAGEGGEQYF
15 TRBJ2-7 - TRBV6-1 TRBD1 TGTGCCAGCAGGGAGGGGACAGGGGGCACCTACGAGCAGTACTTC CASREGTGGTYEQYF
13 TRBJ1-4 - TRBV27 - TGTGCCAGCGGGGAGTCAACTAATGAAAAACTGTTTTTT CASGESTNEKLFF
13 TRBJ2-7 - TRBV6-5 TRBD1 TGTGCCAGCAGTCCCGGGACAGGATACGAGCAGTACTTC CASSPGTGYEQYF
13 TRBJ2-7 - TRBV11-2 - TGTGCCAGCAGCTTAGCCGAAACCTACGAGCAGTACTTC CASSLAETYEQYF
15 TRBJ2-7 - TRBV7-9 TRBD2 TGTGCCAGCAGCGAACTAGCGGCAGGATTCAACGAGCAGTACTTC CASSELAAGFNEQYF
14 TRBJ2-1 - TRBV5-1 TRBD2 TGCGCCAGCAGATCTAGCGGGAGTAACAATGAGCAGTTCTTC CASRSSGSNNEQFF
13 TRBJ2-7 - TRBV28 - TGTGCCAGCAGTTCCCAGGGGCCCCACGAGCAGTACTTC CASSSQGPHEQYF
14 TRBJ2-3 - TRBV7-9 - TGTGCCAGCAGCTTAGTCAGGGAGACAGATACGCAGTATTTT CASSLVRETDTQYF
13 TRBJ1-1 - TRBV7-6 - TGTGCCAGCAGCTTAAGTATGAACACTGAAGCTTTCTTT CASSLSMNTEAFF
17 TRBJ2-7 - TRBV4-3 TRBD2 TGCGCCAGCAGCCAAGATTGGTCTAGCGGTATATCCTACGAGCAGTACTTC CASSQDWSSGISYEQYF
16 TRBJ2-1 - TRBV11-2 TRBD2 TGTGCCAGCAGCCTCTCCGGGACTAACTCCTACAATGAGCAGTTCTTC CASSLSGTNSYNEQFF
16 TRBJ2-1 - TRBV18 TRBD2 TGTGCCAGCTCACCGCCGAAAGGAGCGGGAGAGAATGAGCAGTTCTTC CASSPPKGAGENEQFF
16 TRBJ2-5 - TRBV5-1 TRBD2 TGCGCCAGCTCCCTTGTGGGGGAAGGACTAGCAGAGACCCAGTACTTC CASSLVGEGLAETQYF
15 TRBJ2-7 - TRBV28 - TGTGCCAGCACCAGTAGACAGTTAACCTCCTACGAGCAGTACTTC CASTSRQLTSYEQYF
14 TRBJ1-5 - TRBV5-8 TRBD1 TGTGCCAGCAGCTCACCGACAGGGGGCGGGCCCCAGCATTTT CASSSPTGGGPQHF
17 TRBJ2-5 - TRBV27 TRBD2 TGTGCCAGCAGTTTAAAAACTAGCGGGAGAGGTCGTGAGACCCAGTACTTC CASSLKTSGRGRETQYF
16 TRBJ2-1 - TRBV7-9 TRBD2 TGTGCCAGCAGCTTAGGGAGTAGCGGGGCCTACAATGAGCAGTTCTTC CASSLGSSGAYNEQFF
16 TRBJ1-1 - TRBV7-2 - TGTGCCAGCAGCTTAGCGTTGGAGGGAGAGAACACTGAAGCTTTCTTT CASSLALEGENTEAFF
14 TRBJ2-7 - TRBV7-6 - TGTGCCAGCAGCATGGGAGCCGATTCCTACGAGCAGTACTTC CASSMGADSYEQYF
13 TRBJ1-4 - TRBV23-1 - TGCGCCAGGGCACAGGAAGGAGATGAAAAACTGTTTTTT CARAQEGDEKLFF
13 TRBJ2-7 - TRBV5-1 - TGCGCCAGCAGCCCACGGGGAGGCTACGAGCAGTACTTC CASSPRGGYEQYF
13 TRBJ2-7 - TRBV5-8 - TGTGCCCTGGGCAGCCAGCCTTCGGTTGAGCAGTACTTC CALGSQPSVEQYF
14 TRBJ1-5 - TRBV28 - TGTGCCAGCAGTTTCCGGGGACGGGATCAGCCCCAGCATTTT CASSFRGRDQPQHF
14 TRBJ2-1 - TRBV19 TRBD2 TGTGCCAGTAGTATGACTAGCGGGTACAATGAGCAGTTCTTC CASSMTSGYNEQFF
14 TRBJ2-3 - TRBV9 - TGTGCCAGCAGCGTATTACGGGAGTCTGATACGCAGTATTTT CASSVLRESDTQYF
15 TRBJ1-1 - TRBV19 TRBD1 TGTGCCAGTAGTATCACCGGGACAGGGAACACTGAAGCTTTCTTT CASSITGTGNTEAFF
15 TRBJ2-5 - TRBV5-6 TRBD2 TGTGCCAGCAGCTTGGAAGCGGGAGGGCCGGAGACCCAGTACTTC CASSLEAGGPETQYF
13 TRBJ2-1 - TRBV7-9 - TGTGCCAGCAGCTTTTTTGCGCCCAATGAGCAGTTCTTC CASSFFAPNEQFF
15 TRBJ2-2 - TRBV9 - TGTGCCAGCAGCGTAGAGGGCAGTCACACCGGGGAGCTGTTTTTT CASSVEGSHTGELFF
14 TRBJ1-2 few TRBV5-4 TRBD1 TGTGCCAGCAGCTGGGGGGACAGCCCTAGTGGCTACACCTTC CASSWGDSPSGYTF
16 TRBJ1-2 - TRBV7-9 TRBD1 TGTGCCAGCAGCTTAGCGCAGACAGGGGACGGCTATGGCTACACCTTC CASSLAQTGDGYGYTF
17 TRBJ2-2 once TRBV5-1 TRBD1 TGCGCCAGCAGCGTATATTTGACAGGGGGCGGCACCGGGGAGCTGTTTTTT CASSVYLTGGGTGELFF
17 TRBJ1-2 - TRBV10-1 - TGCGCCAGCAGTGCAGAATCGAGGCGGACCTTAAACTATGGCTACACCTTC CASSAESRRTLNYGYTF
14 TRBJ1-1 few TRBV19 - TGTGCCAGTACTGCCGAGTCCGAGAACACTGAAGCTTTCTTT CASTAESENTEAFF
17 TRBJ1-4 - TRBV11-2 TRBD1 TGTGCCAGCAGCTATTCCGGGACAGAGTTCACTAATGAAAAACTGTTTTTT CASSYSGTEFTNEKLFF
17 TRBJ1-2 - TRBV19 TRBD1 TGTGCCAGTAGTATGGAGGATCCGGGACAGGGGGTCTATGGCTACACCTTC CASSMEDPGQGVYGYTF
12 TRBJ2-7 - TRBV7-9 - TGTGCCAGCAGCTTGGGTTCAGCTGAGCAGTACTTC CASSLGSAEQYF
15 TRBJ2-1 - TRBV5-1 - TGCGCCAGCAGCGACGGGGGTCCCCCGCTCGGGGAGCAGTTCTTC CASSDGGPPLGEQFF
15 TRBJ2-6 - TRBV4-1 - TGCGCCAGCAGCCAAGTTGTGGGAGGGGCCAACGTCCTGACTTTC CASSQVVGGANVLTF